This TCR beta chain is from a study of CD8+CD57+ T cells in acquired aplastic anemia. Study summary: The mean DNA yield obtained from sorted CD4+ and CD8+ cells came to around 3 ug. Overall study findings and caveats: Patients had under 30 CD8+ CDR3 sequences in common with controls (the shared set). Statistical testing detected no significant gap in CD8+ Simpson's diversity between patients and controls.

Per germline, CDR1 SGHTA and CDR2 FQGNSA. The CDR3 spans 16 residues. Trimming at V came to 5 bases and at J to 3 bases, leaving 6 bases not matched to a gene. This clonotype was seen at least ten times. What it binds is not known. Genomic DNA acted as the template from which TCR beta VDJ combination and CDR3 sequence profiling were carried out. From the reads, TCRdb called clonotypes with MiXCR, one entry per CDR3 protein. The sample holds under 250,000 distinct CDR3 sequences, around 46% seen once. Sequencing involved patients with CD8+CD57+ cell expansion previously shown by flow cytometry. The sequenced material came from sorted CD4+, CD8+, or CD8+CD57+ T cells (not recorded which) from PBMCs. The genes are TRBV7-2 and TRBJ2-1, with 11 positions matching TRBD2. The receptor was isolated from a human donor with aplastic anemia. CDR3 residues: CASSQRLAGLYNEQFF. CDR3 nucleotide sequence: TGTGCCAGCAGCCAGAGACTAGCGGGACTCTACAATGAGCAGTTCTTC. The whole variable domain, filled in from reference TRBV7-2 and TRBJ2-1, reads GAGVSQSPSNKVTEKGKDVELRCDPISGHTALYWYRQSLGQGLEFLIYFQGNSAPDKSGLPSDRFSAERTGGSVSTLTIQRTQQEDSAVYLCASSQRLAGLYNEQFFGPGTRLTVL.